This T cell receptor (beta chain) was profiled in a study of blood T cell repertoires in COVID-19. Study summary: From the United States, Italy and Spain came samples of acute and convalescent COVID-19.

This clone was counted once. Original data processing: From reference gene primer amplification, estimates of nucleated cell counts were derived. Measured with immunoSEQ multiplex PCR; TCRdb has only the in-frame clones, and not every one. V, J and clone size derive from that table, while D and trimming were established from the DNA sequence. The sample contains 200,000 or so clones, roughly 85% of which appear only once. The germline gives CDR1 MDHEN, CDR2 SYDVKM. The CDR3 extends over 15 amino acids. V was clipped by 3 bases and J by 1 base, with 10 bases between them. Sample: PBMCs or T cells enriched from blood (not recorded which). This chain links TRBV28 with TRBJ2-1; D ambiguous. This clonotype originated in a young man who had recovered from COVID-19. The CDR3 sequence: CASSFLTGSYNEQFF. In DNA form, the CDR3 reads TGTGCCAGCAGTTTCCTGACGGGTTCCTACAATGAGCAGTTCTTC. Full variable domain (missing parts from reference TRBV28 and TRBJ2-1): DVKVTQSSRYLVKRTGEKVFLECVQDMDHENMFWYRQDPGLGLRLIYFSYDVKMKEKGDIPEGYSVSREKKERFSLILESASTNQTSMYLCASSFLTGSYNEQFFGPGTRLTVL.